The entry that follows covers one T cell receptor (beta chain) sequence. The germline gives CDR1 LGHNA, CDR2 YNFKEQ. This CDR3 is built from 14 residues. The J segment lost 4 bases and the V segment lost 4 bases, leaving 5 bases of the junction unmatched. This entry is derived from a study of blood T cell repertoires in COVID-19. Authors' methods: Reference gene primer amplification yielded estimated nucleated cell counts. The data were produced by immunoSEQ multiplex PCR, yet TCRdb's version contains in-frame clones alone and is incomplete. Clone size and the V and J calls come from that table; the DNA yielded D and trimming. The repertoire holds some 130,000 clones, with around 79% as singletons.

This receptor was taken from a man older than 75 with acute or convalescent COVID-19. Material for sequencing was peripheral blood. The chain recombines TRBV4-2 with TRBJ2-7; 9 bases line up with TRBD1. CDR3 bases: TGTGCCAGCAGCCGAGGACAGGGGCCGTACGAGCAGTACTTC. It is translated as CASSRGQGPYEQYF.